This T cell receptor beta chain was captured by sequencing in a study of regulatory T cells in long-lasting Graves disease. Study background: Treatment with antithyroid drugs for over 5 years, together with positive TSH receptor antibodies, meant persistent Graves' disease. Study-wide findings and caveats: Persistent disease exhibited a predilection for TRBV28, TRBJ1-2 and TRBJ2-5. Persistent Graves' patients showed reduced TCR diversity versus newly diagnosed patients. New patients shared 1,000 or so public clonotypes, and persistent patients shared more, with around 2,600.

This clonotype has ten or more counts. Its antigen is not identified. Investigators prepared the TCR beta libraries by applying iRepertoire HTBI primers and Arm-PCR of CDR3 regions. TCRdb recomputed calls from the multiplex PCR reads with MiXCR, one row per CDR3 protein. The sample gives about 470,000 distinct CDR3 sequences, roughly a fifth of which show up once; roughly 6.9% is in the top ten. Noted time point: persistent/refractory GD, antithyroid drugs over 5 years with positive TRAb. From RNA extracted from PBMCs, the TCR library was made. The germline V gene has CDR1 DFQATT and CDR2 SNEGSKA (reference sequence). This CDR3 spans 14 amino acids. V was trimmed by 4 bases and J by 7 bases, leaving 14 bases between them.

This specimen was peripheral blood mononuclear cells (PBMCs), taken when the disease was refractory, from a patient treated with antithyroid drugs. This TCR was sampled from a female donor with Graves disease. This chain links TRBV20-1 with TRBJ1-6; D uncertain. The CDR3 DNA reads TGCAGTGCTATTGGCCGGGCTTACAATTCACCCCTCCACTTT. It codes for CSAIGRAYNSPLHF.